This T cell receptor (beta chain) was found in a study of T cell responses to AZD1222 COVID-19 vaccine. Sequenced by immunoSEQ multiplex PCR; TCRdb stores in-frame clones only, minus some. This sample has some 120,000 clones; around 85% occur once, and the top ten carry 3.9%. This clone was counted a single time. Its target is unknown. The sample has other DNA sequences that encode this CDR3 too. Study-level results: Repertoire sampling occurred only after the peak T cell response.

The sequence was obtained from an adult in good health. The sequencing here drew on peripheral blood, taken on day 0 of MenACWY control vaccination.

The CDR3 DNA reads TGTGCCAGCAAGGGGTTTTCTGGAAACACCATATATTTT. This translates into CASKGFSGNTIYF. The rearrangement joins TRBV7-9 to TRBJ1-3, with D possibly matching TRBD1 (5 bases). The length of the CDR3 is 13 residues. V was cut by 7 bases and J by 1 base, with 8 bases left in between. CDR1 and CDR2 from the germline V gene are SEHNR and FQNEAQ (reference sequence).